A selection of T cell receptor beta chains follows, all from one sample in a study of chemoradiotherapy in HPV16-positive cancers. This table comes from immunoSEQ multiplex PCR, and its TCRdb copy is limited to in-frame clones, with some not included. The sample lists roughly 6,200 clones, around 83% occurring once. The input for sequencing was tumor tissue, taken from a patient who underwent chemoradiotherapy. The receptor set was obtained from a human donor with HPV-associated anogenital cancer. Each CDR3 is given with its conserved first and last residue. A D gene is named only where the DNA matches it firmly. Only part of the rows carry a size: once, few, many, or a class if the clone is expanded.

v_gene	d_gene	j_gene	abundance	CDR3nt	CDR3aa
TRBV18	NA	TRBJ2-7	NA	TGTGCCAGCTCCGAGACGGCTAGCTCCTACGAGCAGTACTTC	CASSETASSYEQYF
TRBV9	NA	TRBJ2-7	NA	TGTGCCAGCAGCGTAGGGAGAGGGAGCTCCTACGAGCAGTACTTC	CASSVGRGSSYEQYF
TRBV2	TRBD2	TRBJ2-5	NA	TGTGCCACCGGGGAGCGGGGGGGACCGGGTCAAGAGACCCAGTACTTC	CATGERGGPGQETQYF
TRBV6-5	NA	TRBJ1-5	NA	TGTGCCAGCAGTCCCCGGAGGGGACAGCCCCAGCATTTT	CASSPRRGQPQHF
TRBV25-1	TRBD1	TRBJ1-1	NA	TGTGCCAGCAGTGAATTGGGGACAGAGAACACTGAAGCTTTCTTT	CASSELGTENTEAFF
TRBV19	NA	TRBJ2-3	NA	TGTGCCAGTAGTACAGGGAGGACAGATACGCAGTATTTT	CASSTGRTDTQYF
TRBV30	NA	TRBJ1-3	NA	TGTGCCTGCTCCGGGACCTTCGGACAAACGGGAAACACCATATATTTT	CACSGTFGQTGNTIYF
TRBV10-3	NA	TRBJ2-1	NA	TGTGCCATCAGATCGGACAGCAATGAGCAGTTCTTC	CAIRSDSNEQFF
TRBV28	TRBD1	TRBJ1-1	NA	TGTGCCAGCAGTTTCCGGACAGGGGGACGGGACACTGAAGCTTTCTTT	CASSFRTGGRDTEAFF
TRBV6-1	NA	TRBJ1-5	NA	TGTGCCAGCAGTGAGATGGTGTCAGTAGGCAATCAGCCCCAGCATTTT	CASSEMVSVGNQPQHF
TRBV6-5	NA	TRBJ1-2	few	TGTGCCAGCAGTTACTCTCCTTGGAACGGCTACACCTTC	CASSYSPWNGYTF
TRBV29-1	NA	TRBJ1-2	NA	TGCAGCGTTCGAGACGATAACTATGGCTACACCTTC	CSVRDDNYGYTF
TRBV10-3	TRBD1	TRBJ1-1	NA	TGTGCCATCAGCGGGCAGGGGGCAAATACTGAAGCTTTCTTT	CAISGQGANTEAFF
TRBV11-2	TRBD1	TRBJ1-1	NA	TGTGCCAGCAGCTTAGACCCAGGGGGCACTGAAGCTTTCTTT	CASSLDPGGTEAFF
TRBV30	NA	TRBJ1-5	NA	TGTGCCTGGAGTCGGGGGGCCAGAGATCAGCCCCAGCATTTT	CAWSRGARDQPQHF
TRBV28	NA	TRBJ2-7	medium-sized	TGTGCCAGCAGTTCACTGACAGGCGAACCCTACGAGCAGTACTTC	CASSSLTGEPYEQYF
TRBV28	TRBD2	TRBJ2-1	NA	TGTGCCAGCAGTTTCCAAAAGGGCGGGGGGATCAACTCCTACAATGAGCAGTTCTTC	CASSFQKGGGINSYNEQFF